This record concerns one TCR beta chain sequence. This sample stems from a study of identical twins. TCRdb re-called the 5' RACE reads with MiXCR, one entry per CDR3 protein. Counted here are roughly 290,000 distinct CDR3 sequences, about 8.1% occurring once; the ten biggest clones make up approximately 2%. CDR1 LNHDA and CDR2 SQIVND come from the germline V gene (reference sequence). V gave up 6 bases and J gave up 7 bases; unmatched junction bases: 6. The CDR3 sequence is 13 residues long. Separately, the same data were catalogued under a study of yellow fever vaccine responses in identical twins.

Sequencing used memory (CD45RO+) T cells sorted from blood. The chain joins TRBV19 to TRBJ1-3; 7 bases agree with TRBD1. The origin of this receptor is a woman between 18 and 29 years old in good health. The CDR3 sequence: CASSLTGANTIYF. CDR3 sequence (DNA): TGTGCCAGTAGCCTTACAGGGGCCAACACCATATATTTT. Full variable domain (rest looked up from reference TRBV19 and TRBJ1-3): DGGITQSPKYLFRKEGQNVTLSCEQNLNHDAMYWYRQDPGQGLRLIYYSQIVNDFQKGDIAEGYSVSREKKESFPLTVTSAQKNPTAFYLCASSLTGANTIYFGEGSWLTVV.